This T cell receptor (beta chain) is from a study of T cells in localized non-small cell lung cancer. Study results and caveats: Uninvolved adjacent lung showed higher T cell clonality than tumor. Only one tumor region was sequenced, so heterogeneity remains possible. With higher T cell density in blood came longer overall survival.

Only in-frame clones appear in the TCRdb table, and some are missing; sequencing was by immunoSEQ multiplex PCR. The sample includes roughly 39,000 clones, around 79% of them seen just once. Germline trimming cut 2 bases from V and 8 bases from J; bases unmatched to any gene: 11. Germline V gene lookup returns CDR1 MNHEY and CDR2 SMNVEV (reference sequence). The CDR3 is 15 amino acids. This clone showed up just a few times. What it binds is not known. Material: PBMCs, obtained before any cancer treatment. The chain couples TRBV27 to TRBJ1-2, with 7 bases aligning to TRBD1. This TCR came from a woman aged 35 to 70 with stage II squamous cell lung carcinoma. In nucleotides, the CDR3 is TGTGCCAGCAGTTTAACGAGAGGGGGCTTGAACGGCTACACCTTC. Protein: CASSLTRGGLNGYTF.